This T cell receptor (beta chain) stems from a study of blood T cell dynamics during melanoma immunotherapy. Time point meaning: week 3, after first cycle of checkpoint inhibitor. Patients with prior systemic cancer treatment, concomitant immunosuppressants, or other active malignancies were excluded. DNA loading was fixed at 350 to 450 ng for all bulk PBMC samples. Generated by immunoSEQ multiplex PCR, the TCRdb table keeps only in-frame clones and is missing some. The table records roughly 12,000 clones, approximately 84% of them present only once. CDR1 and CDR2 (germline): SGDLS, YYNGEE. The CDR3 sequence is 12 residues long. The V end lost 3 bases, the J end lost 5 bases, and 8 bases lay between the germline ends.

The material was blood, obtained from a patient treated with checkpoint blockade. The TCR comes from a human donor with melanoma. V and J are TRBV9 and TRBJ2-5; tentatively, D is TRBD1 (5 bases). The CDR3 nucleotides are TGTGCCAGCAGCGGGACAAGGGAGACCCAGTACTTC. Residues: CASSGTRETQYF.